The 17 T cell receptor beta chains in this list originate from one sample, sequenced in a study of cytomegalovirus exposure and HLA in healthy donors. This PCR relied on a set of 60 Vbeta primers and 13 Jbeta primers. Assay: immunoSEQ multiplex PCR; the TCRdb copy retains only in-frame clones and omits some. Among 150,000 to 200,000 clones listed, roughly 79% were seen once. The sample comprised PBMCs. Receptors were obtained from a middle-aged man in good health and CMV-seropositive.

This CDR3 is CAIRGVSRTGGKYNEQFF. The CDR3, as DNA: TGTGCCATCAGGGGGGTGTCGCGGACGGGAGGGAAGTACAATGAGCAGTTCTTC. This rearrangement joins TRBV11-2 to TRBJ2-1, with a weak D call TRBD2 (8 bases). The V gene's germline CDR1 is SGHAT and CDR2 FQNNGV. The V end lost 10 bases, the J end lost 4 bases, and 29 bases lay between the germline ends. The CDR3 totals 18 residues.

The chain uses TRBV11-2 and TRBJ1-2; D ambiguous. CDR1 is SGHAT and CDR2 is FQNNGV in the germline V gene. The V end lost 3 bases, the J end lost 0 bases, and 8 bases lay between the germline ends. This CDR3 has 14 residues. The CDR3 is CASSFGRSNYGYTF. Written as DNA, the CDR3 is TGTGCCAGCAGCTTCGGCAGGTCTAACTATGGCTACACCTTC.

This rearrangement joins TRBV11-3 to TRBJ1-2; 7 bases line up with TRBD1. The V and J ends lost 5 bases and 3 bases, in that order; junction bases with no gene match: 15. Germline CDR1 is SGHNT and CDR2 is YENEEA. The CDR3 is made up of 17 amino acids. Here the CDR3 reads CASSQAGGGDMDYGYTF. The CDR3 DNA reads TGTGCCAGCAGCCAAGCAGGGGGAGGAGATATGGACTATGGCTACACCTTC.

This clone was counted a single time. The rearrangement links TRBV19 to TRBJ2-5; a weak D match, TRBD2 (7 bases). This CDR3 has 20 residues. V was shortened by 2 bases and J by 1 base, with 26 bases between the two germline ends. Germline V CDR1 and CDR2: LNHDA, SQIVND (reference sequence). The CDR3 DNA follows: TGTGCCAGTAGTATATCGTGGGGAGGGGGTAGCGGGTTAGGCCAAGAGACCCAGTACTTC. Encoded protein: CASSISWGGGSGLGQETQYF. The variable domain in full, completed from reference TRBV19 and TRBJ2-5, reads DGGITQSPKYLFRKEGQNVTLSCEQNLNHDAMYWYRQDPGQGLRLIYYSQIVNDFQKGDIAEGYSVSREKKESFPLTVTSAQKNPTAFYLCASSISWGGGSGLGQETQYFGPGTRLLVL.

The genes are TRBV27 and TRBJ2-7; TRBD2 agrees at 14 bases. J was trimmed by 2 bases and V by 5 bases; bases with no gene match: 2. CDR3 length: 15 amino acids. Germline CDR1 is MNHEY and CDR2 is SMNVEV (reference sequence). The CDR3 protein is CASSPGLAGAYEQYF. The CDR3 nucleotides read TGTGCCAGCAGTCCGGGACTAGCGGGAGCCTACGAGCAGTACTTC.

This chain joins TRBV19 and TRBJ2-7, with 12 nucleotides matching TRBD2. The germline CDR1 and CDR2 sequences are LNHDA and SQIVND (reference sequence). This CDR3 is 18 amino acids long. V shed 6 bases, J shed 6 bases, and the junction held 18 bases outside the gene matches. This CDR3 is CASSMRASGRAPRGEQYF. The CDR3 DNA follows: TGTGCCAGTAGCATGAGGGCTAGCGGGAGGGCCCCACGAGGCGAGCAGTACTTC. The whole variable domain, filled in from reference TRBV19 and TRBJ2-7, reads DGGITQSPKYLFRKEGQNVTLSCEQNLNHDAMYWYRQDPGQGLRLIYYSQIVNDFQKGDIAEGYSVSREKKESFPLTVTSAQKNPTAFYLCASSMRASGRAPRGEQYFGPGTRLTVT.

This clone was observed a handful of times. This sequence joins TRBV19 and TRBJ1-5, with D tentatively TRBD1 (6 bases). The V end was cut by 9 bases, the J end by 7 bases, with 19 bases between. CDR1 is LNHDA and CDR2 is SQIVND in the germline V gene (reference sequence). The CDR3 has 14 amino acids. CDR3 protein: CASEQGVTGQPQHF. The CDR3 DNA follows: TGTGCCAGCGAACAGGGTGTAACGGGACAGCCCCAGCATTTT.

Only one count was recorded for this clone. The chain has TRBV5-1 and TRBJ2-4; 8 nucleotides agree with TRBD2. The V gene's germline CDR1 is SGHRS and CDR2 YFSETQ. Germline trimming cut 0 bases from V and 5 bases from J; bases unmatched to any gene: 7. The CDR3 extends over 16 amino acids. CDR3 in DNA: TGCGCCAGCAGCTTGGTCCCGGGACTAGGTCAAAACATTCAGTACTTC. This translates into CASSLVPGLGQNIQYF.

Only a few counts were recorded for this clone. This chain joins TRBV4-2 and TRBJ2-7; 9 bases are a match to TRBD2. V was clipped by 1 base and J by 0 bases; unmatched bases: 10. CDR1 LGHNA and CDR2 YNFKEQ come from the germline V gene. The CDR3 has 18 amino acids. The CDR3 region is CASSQVTSGSSFSYEQYF. The CDR3 DNA sequence: TGTGCCAGCAGCCAAGTGACTAGCGGATCGAGTTTCTCCTACGAGCAGTACTTC.

As DNA, the CDR3 is TGTGCCAGCTCAGCGGCCGCAAACCAAGAGACCCAGTACTTC. Its translation: CASSAAANQETQYF. V is TRBV18 and J is TRBJ2-5; no clear D. The germline V gene has CDR1 KGHSH and CDR2 LQKENI. There are 14 residues in the CDR3. Trimming removed 5 bases from V and 0 bases from J, with 10 bases in between.

The rearrangement uses TRBV19 and TRBJ2-3; 8 bases match TRBD2. CDR1 LNHDA and CDR2 SQIVND come from the germline V gene (reference sequence). V trimming: 6 bases; J trimming: 2 bases; junction bases outside the gene matches: 7. This CDR3 is 15 amino acids long. CDR3 sequence reads: CASSGGDYHTDTQYF. The CDR3 nucleotides are TGTGCCAGTAGCGGGGGGGACTACCACACAGATACGCAGTATTTT.

In nucleotides, the CDR3 is TGCAGCGTTGAGCGGGTGACAGGTCCAGGGTCCAATGAGCAGTTCTTC. This gives the protein CSVERVTGPGSNEQFF. This sequence joins TRBV29-1 and TRBJ2-1; possible D gene TRBD1, 6 bases. From germline, CDR1 is SQVTM and CDR2 ANQGSEA. The V end was cut by 3 bases, the J end by 6 bases, with 21 bases between. The CDR3 runs 16 residues.

This chain uses TRBV18 with TRBJ1-1, with unresolved D. Trimming left V 8 bases short and J 4 bases short, with 14 bases between. Germline loops: CDR1 KGHSH, CDR2 LQKENI. The CDR3 runs to 13 residues. The CDR3, as DNA: TGTGCCAGCCGAGGAAGCCGGGGCACTGAAGCTTTCTTT. Amino acids: CASRGSRGTEAFF.

The chain links TRBV30 to TRBJ1-4; TRBD1 agrees at 9 bases. The CDR3 is made up of 14 amino acids. Germline CDR1 GTSNPN, CDR2 SVGIG (reference sequence). V gave up 3 bases and J gave up 5 bases; unmatched junction bases: 4. This CDR3 is CAWSLQGANEKLFF. CDR3 DNA: TGTGCCTGGAGCCTACAGGGGGCGAATGAAAAACTGTTTTTT.

This chain joins TRBV28 and TRBJ1-2; D perhaps matches TRBD1 (5 bases). Germline V gives CDR1 MDHEN, CDR2 SYDVKM. Trimming pared 9 bases from V and 5 bases from J, leaving 22 bases between. This CDR3 spans 15 amino acids. Here the CDR3 reads CASLQHHGGVYGYTF. CDR3 in DNA: TGTGCCAGTCTGCAACACCACGGGGGTGTTTATGGCTACACCTTC.

The chain combines TRBV5-1 with TRBJ2-1, with 10 bases that match TRBD2. V dropped 5 bases and J dropped 10; count of bases not matched to a gene: 9. The CDR3 covers 14 residues. Germline CDR1 and CDR2: SGHRS and YFSETQ. CDR3 coding DNA: TGCGCCAGCAGTTCTACTAGCGGGATGGGGGAGCAGTTCTTC. It translates to CASSSTSGMGEQFF.

The J gene is TRBJ2-3, the V gene TRBV7-9; possibly TRBD1 for D (5 bases). CDR3 size: 14 residues. The V gene lost 2 bases and the J gene lost 1 base, with 7 bases spanning the gap. The germline V gene encodes CDR1 SEHNR and CDR2 FQNEAQ (reference sequence). CDR3 protein: CASSLIGGTDTQYF. The CDR3, as DNA: TGTGCCAGCAGCTTAATAGGGGGCACAGATACGCAGTATTTT. Based on the CDR3 plus reference TRBV7-9 and TRBJ2-3, the full variable domain is DTGVSQNPRHKITKRGQNVTFRCDPISEHNRLYWYRQTLGQGPEFLTYFQNEAQLEKSRLLSDRFSAERPKGSFSTLEIQRTEQGDSAMYLCASSLIGGTDTQYFGPGTRLTVL.